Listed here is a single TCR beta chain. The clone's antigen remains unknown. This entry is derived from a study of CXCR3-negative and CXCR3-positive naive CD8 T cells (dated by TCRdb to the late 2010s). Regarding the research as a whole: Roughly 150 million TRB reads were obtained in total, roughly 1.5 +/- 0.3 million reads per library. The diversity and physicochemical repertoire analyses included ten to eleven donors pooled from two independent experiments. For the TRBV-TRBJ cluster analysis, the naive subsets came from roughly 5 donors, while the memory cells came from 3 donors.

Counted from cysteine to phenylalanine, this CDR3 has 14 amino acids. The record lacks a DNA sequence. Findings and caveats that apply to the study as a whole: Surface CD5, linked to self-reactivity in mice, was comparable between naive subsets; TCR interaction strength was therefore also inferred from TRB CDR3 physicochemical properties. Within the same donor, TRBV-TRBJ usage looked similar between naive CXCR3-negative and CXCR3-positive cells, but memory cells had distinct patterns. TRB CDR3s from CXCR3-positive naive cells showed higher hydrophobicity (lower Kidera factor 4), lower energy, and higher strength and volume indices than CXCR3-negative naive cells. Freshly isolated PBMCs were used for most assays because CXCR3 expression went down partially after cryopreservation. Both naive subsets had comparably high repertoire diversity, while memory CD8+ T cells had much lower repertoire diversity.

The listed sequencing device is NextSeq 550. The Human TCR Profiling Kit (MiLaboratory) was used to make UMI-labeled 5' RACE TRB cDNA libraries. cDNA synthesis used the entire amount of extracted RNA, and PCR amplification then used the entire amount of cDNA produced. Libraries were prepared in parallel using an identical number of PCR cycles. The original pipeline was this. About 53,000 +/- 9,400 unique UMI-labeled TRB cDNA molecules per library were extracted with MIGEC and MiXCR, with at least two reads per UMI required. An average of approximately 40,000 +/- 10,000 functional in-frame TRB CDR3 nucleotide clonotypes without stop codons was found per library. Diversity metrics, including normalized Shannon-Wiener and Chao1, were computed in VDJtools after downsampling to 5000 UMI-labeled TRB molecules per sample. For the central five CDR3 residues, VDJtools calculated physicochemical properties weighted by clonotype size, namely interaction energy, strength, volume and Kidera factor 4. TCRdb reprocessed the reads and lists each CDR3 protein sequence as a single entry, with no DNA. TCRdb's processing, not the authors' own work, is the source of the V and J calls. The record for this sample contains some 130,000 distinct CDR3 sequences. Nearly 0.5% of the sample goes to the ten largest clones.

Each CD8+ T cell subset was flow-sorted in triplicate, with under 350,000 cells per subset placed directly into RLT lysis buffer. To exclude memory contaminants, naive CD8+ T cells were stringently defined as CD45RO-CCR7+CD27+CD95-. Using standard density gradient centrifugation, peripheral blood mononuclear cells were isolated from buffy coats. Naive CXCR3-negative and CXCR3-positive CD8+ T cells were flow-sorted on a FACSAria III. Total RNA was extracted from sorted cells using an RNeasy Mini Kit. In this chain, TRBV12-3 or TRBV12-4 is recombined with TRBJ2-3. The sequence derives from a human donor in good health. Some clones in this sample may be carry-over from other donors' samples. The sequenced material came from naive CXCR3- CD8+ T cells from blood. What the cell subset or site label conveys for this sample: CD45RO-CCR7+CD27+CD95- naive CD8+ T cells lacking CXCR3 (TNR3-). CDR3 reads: CASSLGSNTDTQYF.